Detailed here is one TCR beta chain. The V and J ends lost 6 bases and 0 bases respectively, with 9 bases between them. The CDR3 contains 14 residues. Germline CDR1 is MDHEN and CDR2 is SYDVKM. The authors' processing: The authors estimated nucleated cell counts from reference gene primer amplification. Repertoires were generated with immunoSEQ multiplex PCR, while TCRdb's copy carries only in-frame clones and drops some. Clonal size and the V and J genes are those of that table, whereas D and trimming came from the DNA. Of some 99,000 clones listed, 70% to 90% are singletons. The sample originates from a study of blood T cell repertoires in COVID-19. In the study overall: The United States, Italy and Spain supplied acute and convalescent COVID-19 samples. PBMCs, B-cell-depleted T cells, or T cells provided the cDNA or gDNA that made up the material.

Specimen: peripheral blood. The origin of this receptor is a man aged 65 to 79 with acute or convalescent COVID-19. The V and J genes are TRBV28 and TRBJ1-5; D uncertain. The CDR3 DNA follows: TGTGCCAGCAGCTCCCTGTATAGCAATCAGCCCCAGCATTTT. This gives the protein CASSSLYSNQPQHF. Full variable domain (remainder filled in from reference TRBV28 and TRBJ1-5): DVKVTQSSRYLVKRTGEKVFLECVQDMDHENMFWYRQDPGLGLRLIYFSYDVKMKEKGDIPEGYSVSREKKERFSLILESASTNQTSMYLCASSSLYSNQPQHFGDGTRLSIL.